These 10 T cell receptor beta chains were sequenced from one sample in a study of T cells in Graves' hyperthyroidism and ophthalmopathy. Amplified regions were TCR beta CDR3 sequences from RNA transcripts. TCR CDR3 underwent first-round RT-PCR with the HTBI primer set. TCRdb re-called the multiplex PCR reads through MiXCR, storing one row per CDR3 protein. The sample shows about 480,000 distinct CDR3 sequences, approximately 25% of them seen only once. Sequences were obtained from blood. The source of these receptors is a woman in her twenties or thirties with Graves' ophthalmopathy.

This clonotype has just a few counts. The J gene is TRBJ2-2, the V gene TRBV29-1; D perhaps matches TRBD1 (5 bases). CDR1 and CDR2 from the germline V gene are SQVTM and ANQGSEA. Trimming cost V 0 bases and J 1 base, with 6 bases left between them. The CDR3 contains 14 residues. CDR3 sequence: CSVEDGQNTGELFF. In DNA, the CDR3 is TGCAGCGTTGAAGACGGACAGAACACCGGGGAGCTGTTTTTT.

This clonotype appeared a few times. The chain employs TRBV12-3 or TRBV12-4 and TRBJ2-2, with TRBD1 identical over 9 bases. The CDR3 has 15 residues. The J segment lost 5 bases and the V segment lost 2 bases, leaving 3 bases of the junction unmatched. CDR3 amino acids: CASSLNRGRTGELFF. In DNA, the CDR3 is TGTGCCAGCAGTTTAAACAGGGGGCGTACCGGGGAGCTGTTTTTT.

This clonotype has ten or more counts. The V gene is TRBV30, the J gene TRBJ1-1; TRBD1 is a possible D gene (6 bases). The CDR3 length is 13 residues. Germline CDR1 GTSNPN, CDR2 SVGIG (reference sequence). The V and J ends lost 5 bases and 1 base respectively, with 11 bases between them. The CDR3 coding sequence is TGTGCCTGGTCTAAGGGGGGGAACACTGAAGCTTTCTTT. This gives the protein CAWSKGGNTEAFF.

This clonotype was picked up many times. V is TRBV6-2 or TRBV6-3 and J is TRBJ1-5; TRBD1 is a possible D gene (6 bases). The CDR3 runs to 15 residues. CDR1 MNHEY and CDR2 SVGEGT come from the germline V gene. V lost 1 base, J lost 4 bases, and 11 bases lay in between. CDR3 bases: TGTGCCAGCAGTTACTTGGGGGCTTGGAATCAGCCCCAGCATTTT. Residues: CASSYLGAWNQPQHF.

This clonotype has ten or more counts. The chain joins TRBV2 to TRBJ2-4; D might be TRBD1 or TRBD2, each matching 5 bases. The ends were cut back, 7 bases at V and 7 bases at J, with 20 bases in the middle. The CDR3 consists of 15 residues. Per germline, CDR1 SNHLY and CDR2 FYNNEI. In nucleotides, the CDR3 is TGTGCCAGCACCGAGGACACTCAGGGCGGGAACATTCAGTACTTC. It translates to CASTEDTQGGNIQYF.

This clonotype appeared many times. This chain joins TRBV27 and TRBJ2-7; unclear D gene. V dropped 5 bases and J dropped 3 bases, with 17 bases sitting between them. Per germline, CDR1 MNHEY and CDR2 SMNVEV (reference sequence). This CDR3 comprises 15 residues. The CDR3 is CASSQNGPAGYEQYF. Written as DNA, the CDR3 is TGTGCCAGCAGTCAAAACGGCCCGGCCGGCTACGAGCAGTACTTC.

This clonotype came up many times. This rearrangement joins TRBV20-1 to TRBJ1-2; weak D call: TRBD1 (5 bases). This CDR3 contains 13 residues. Trimming cost V 1 base and J 8 bases, with 14 bases left between them. CDR1 is DFQATT and CDR2 is SNEGSKA in the germline V gene (reference sequence). The CDR3 DNA reads TGCAGTGCTAGAGCTGGGGTGGGGGAGGGCTACACCTTC. Translated: CSARAGVGEGYTF.

This clonotype has a count of ten or more. The V call is TRBV2, the J call TRBJ2-7, with 8 positions matching TRBD1. The CDR3 sequence is 14 residues long. Germline assignment: CDR1 SNHLY and CDR2 FYNNEI. Germline trimming cut 7 bases from V and 3 bases from J; bases unmatched to any gene: 8. This CDR3 reads CASIKDRDLYEQYF. In nucleotides, the CDR3 is TGTGCCAGCATCAAGGACAGGGACCTCTACGAGCAGTACTTC. Filled out from reference TRBV2 and TRBJ2-7, the complete variable domain reads EPEVTQTPSHQVTQMGQEVILRCVPISNHLYFYWYRQILGQKVEFLVSFYNNEISEKSEIFDDQFSVERPDGSNFTLKIRSTKLEDSAMYFCASIKDRDLYEQYFGPGTRLTVT.

This clonotype has at least ten counts. The chain carries TRBV28 and TRBJ2-5, with 8 positions matching TRBD1. The CDR3 consists of 16 residues. Losses at the gene ends were 4 bases for V and 1 base for J; bases not matched to a gene: 8. The germline V gene has CDR1 MDHEN and CDR2 SYDVKM. The CDR3 DNA follows: TGTGCCAGCAGTTCCGAGGACAGGGTGCCCCAAGAGACCCAGTACTTC. This translates into CASSSEDRVPQETQYF. Full variable domain (remainder filled in from reference TRBV28 and TRBJ2-5): DVKVTQSSRYLVKRTGEKVFLECVQDMDHENMFWYRQDPGLGLRLIYFSYDVKMKEKGDIPEGYSVSREKKERFSLILESASTNQTSMYLCASSSEDRVPQETQYFGPGTRLLVL.

This clonotype occurred once. This chain links TRBV7-2 with TRBJ2-5; TRBD2 matches at 7 bases. The length of the CDR3 is 16 residues. The V gene's germline CDR1 is SGHTA and CDR2 FQGNSA. With V trimmed by 3 bases and J by 0 bases, 7 bases remained unmatched. The CDR3 spells CASSFKAGRNQETQYF. CDR3 DNA sequence: TGTGCCAGCAGCTTTAAGGCCGGGAGGAACCAAGAGACCCAGTACTTC.